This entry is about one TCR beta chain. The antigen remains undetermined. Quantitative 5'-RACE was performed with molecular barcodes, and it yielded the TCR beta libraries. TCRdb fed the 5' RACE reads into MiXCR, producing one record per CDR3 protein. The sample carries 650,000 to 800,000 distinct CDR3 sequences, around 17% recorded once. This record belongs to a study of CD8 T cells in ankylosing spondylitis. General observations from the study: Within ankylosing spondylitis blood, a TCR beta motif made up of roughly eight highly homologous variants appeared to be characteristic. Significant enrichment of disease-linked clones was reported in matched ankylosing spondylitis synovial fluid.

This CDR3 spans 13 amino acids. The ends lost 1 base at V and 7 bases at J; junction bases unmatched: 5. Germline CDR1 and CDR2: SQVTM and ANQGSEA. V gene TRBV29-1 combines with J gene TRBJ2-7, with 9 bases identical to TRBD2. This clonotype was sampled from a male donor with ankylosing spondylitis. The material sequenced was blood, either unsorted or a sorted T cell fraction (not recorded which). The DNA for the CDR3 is TGCAGCGTTGAAGGTCTAGCGGGAACGGAGCAGTACTTC. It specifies CSVEGLAGTEQYF.